The 2 T cell receptor beta chains below all came from one sample that was sequenced in a study of blood T cell repertoires in COVID-19. Using immunoSEQ multiplex PCR, the repertoire was profiled, and TCRdb retains in-frame clones only, with some absent. The sample has hundreds of thousands of clones, roughly 80% seen once. The material sequenced was peripheral blood. These receptors originate from a woman aged 80 or older with COVID-19, enrolled during active disease.

The V and J genes are TRBV10-3 and TRBJ1-6, with D possibly being TRBD1 (6 bases). Germline lookup yields CDR1 ENHRY and CDR2 SYGVKD. The CDR3 loop spans 14 amino acids. Trimming took off 6 bases at V and 8 bases at J, with 14 bases between the two ends. CDR3 residues: CAISGRGTDSPLHF. The DNA for the CDR3 is TGTGCCATCAGCGGCAGGGGCACAGATTCACCCCTCCACTTT.

The rearrangement uses TRBV18 and TRBJ1-2; D is possibly TRBD1 (5 bases). Deletions cut 3 bases from V and 2 bases from J, with 13 bases between. CDR3 size: 15 residues. The germline V gene has CDR1 KGHSH and CDR2 LQKENI. CDR3 bases: TGTGCCAGCTCACCCGCTGGGGCTATGAACTATGGCTACACCTTC. It codes for CASSPAGAMNYGYTF.